The 17 T cell receptor beta chains in this list originate from one sample, sequenced in a study of OX40 agonist ivuxolimab in advanced cancers. Measured with immunoSEQ multiplex PCR; TCRdb has only the in-frame clones, and not every one. This table has 40,000 to 50,000 clones, 89% appearing once. Sequences were derived from CD4+ or CD8+ T cells sorted from blood, sampled in a trial of the OX40 agonist ivuxolimab. These receptor sequences come from an adult with an advanced solid tumor such as melanoma, head and neck, liver or kidney cancer.

There are a few counts of this clone. The chain joins TRBV4-1 to TRBJ1-6; 8 nucleotides align to TRBD1. J was trimmed by 7 bases and V by 1 base; bases with no gene match: 9. The CDR3 sequence is 17 residues long. CDR1 and CDR2 from the germline V gene are MGHRA and YSYEKL. The CDR3 DNA sequence: TGCGCCAGCAGCCAAGCGGCTCCCAGGGGGCGAAATTCACCCCTCCACTTT. It translates to CASSQAAPRGRNSPLHF.

The V call is TRBV18, the J call TRBJ2-1, with TRBD2 matching 11 bases. The ends lost 3 bases at V and 5 bases at J; junction bases unmatched: 9. The CDR3 has 17 amino acids. The germline gives CDR1 KGHSH, CDR2 LQKENI. CDR3 amino acids: CASSPRSGGAFNNEQFF. CDR3 DNA: TGTGCCAGCTCACCGCGTAGCGGGGGGGCGTTTAACAATGAGCAGTTCTTC.

The genes are TRBV7-2 and TRBJ1-4; D gene ambiguous. Germline V lookup: CDR1 SGHTA, CDR2 FQGNSA. The V end was cut by 3 bases, the J end by 0 bases, with 8 bases between. This CDR3 region has 15 residues. CDR3 region: CASSFSRATNEKLFF. In DNA, the CDR3 is TGTGCCAGCAGCTTTTCCAGAGCAACTAATGAAAAACTGTTTTTT. Drawing the rest from reference TRBV7-2 and TRBJ1-4, the complete variable domain is GAGVSQSPSNKVTEKGKDVELRCDPISGHTALYWYRQSLGQGLEFLIYFQGNSAPDKSGLPSDRFSAERTGGSVSTLTIQRTQQEDSAVYLCASSFSRATNEKLFFGSGTQLSVL.

The chain recombines TRBV10-3 with TRBJ2-7; 12 bases line up with TRBD2. Trimming cost V 3 bases and J 2 bases; bases outside gene matches: 5. There are 16 residues in the CDR3. Germline-derived CDR1 and CDR2 are ENHRY and SYGVKD. The CDR3 sequence is CAISDLTSGGTYEQYF. Written as DNA, the CDR3 is TGTGCCATCAGTGATTTGACTAGCGGGGGAACCTACGAGCAGTACTTC.

This rearrangement joins TRBV6-1 to TRBJ1-1, with 7 positions matching TRBD1. V lost 8 bases and J lost 3; bases outside the gene matches: 6. CDR1 is MNHNS and CDR2 is SASEGT in the germline V gene. The CDR3 sequence is 13 residues long. In DNA, the CDR3 is TGTGCCAGCCTAGGGGGCGTATACACTGAAGCTTTCTTT. Translated, it gives CASLGGVYTEAFF.

This clone was counted once. DNA for the CDR3: TGTGCCAGCAGCTCAACGACAGTGCGCACTGAAGCTTTCTTT. Amino acid sequence: CASSSTTVRTEAFF. The chain joins TRBV11-3 to TRBJ1-1; possible D gene TRBD1, 5 bases. Trimming removed 4 bases at V and 4 bases at J, with 13 bases between. The CDR3 totals 14 residues. Germline loops: CDR1 SGHNT, CDR2 YENEEA. The entire variable domain, with the rest obtained from reference TRBV11-3 and TRBJ1-1, is as follows: EAGVVQSPRYKIIEKKQPVAFWCNPISGHNTLYWYLQNLGQGPELLIRYENEEAVDDSQLPKDRFSAERLKGVDSTLKIQPAELGDSAVYLCASSSTTVRTEAFFGQGTRLTVV.

This clone occurred once. The chain uses TRBV7-8 and TRBJ2-1; D call uncertain. The CDR3 covers 16 residues. V lost 2 bases and J 0 bases, leaving 11 bases between the germline ends. CDR1 and CDR2 from the germline V gene are SGHVS and FQNEAQ. The CDR3: CASSLTETSSYNEQFF. CDR3 DNA sequence: TGTGCCAGCAGCTTAACCGAGACAAGCTCCTACAATGAGCAGTTCTTC. Full variable domain (remainder filled in from reference TRBV7-8 and TRBJ2-1): GAGVSQSPRYKVAKRGQDVALRCDPISGHVSLFWYQQALGQGPEFLTYFQNEAQLDKSGLPSDRFFAERPEGSVSTLKIQRTQQEDSAVYLCASSLTETSSYNEQFFGPGTRLTVL.

CDR3 protein: CASSLGQNTEAFF. The CDR3 DNA sequence: TGTGCCAGCAGTTTAGGGCAGAACACTGAAGCTTTCTTT. The chain uses TRBV27 and TRBJ1-1; the D is unclear. The CDR3 consists of 13 residues. Between the trimmed V and J ends, which lost 2 bases and 1 base, there was a span of 5 bases. Germline-derived CDR1 and CDR2 are MNHEY and SMNVEV (reference sequence).

V is TRBV7-8 and J is TRBJ1-4, with TRBD1 matching over 7 bases. V gave up 0 bases and J gave up 6 bases; unmatched junction bases: 7. This CDR3 spans 16 amino acids. The germline V gene encodes CDR1 SGHVS and CDR2 FQNEAQ. As DNA, the CDR3 is TGTGCCAGCAGCTTAGCCCCCAGGGACAGTTATGAAAAACTGTTTTTT. Translated, it gives CASSLAPRDSYEKLFF. The whole variable domain, filled in from reference TRBV7-8 and TRBJ1-4, reads GAGVSQSPRYKVAKRGQDVALRCDPISGHVSLFWYQQALGQGPEFLTYFQNEAQLDKSGLPSDRFFAERPEGSVSTLKIQRTQQEDSAVYLCASSLAPRDSYEKLFFGSGTQLSVL.

The chain is built from TRBV5-1 and TRBJ2-3; 7 bases are shared with TRBD2. V shed 4 bases and J 0 bases; nucleotides not matched to a gene: 5. Germline V gene data show CDR1 as SGHRS and CDR2 as YFSETQ. CDR3 size: 15 residues. In nucleotides, the CDR3 is TGCGCCAGCAGCCCTGGCGGGGGAAGCACAGATACGCAGTATTTT. Its translation is CASSPGGGSTDTQYF.

The V gene is TRBV7-9, the J gene TRBJ2-5, with D perhaps matching TRBD2 (6 bases). The V gene's germline CDR1 is SEHNR and CDR2 FQNEAQ (reference sequence). This CDR3 spans 14 amino acids. V was cut by 2 bases and J by 4 bases, with 11 bases left in between. The CDR3 region is CASSLRLDAETQYF. CDR3 bases: TGTGCCAGCAGCTTAAGACTAGATGCAGAGACCCAGTACTTC.

This chain links TRBV5-5 with TRBJ1-2; D call uncertain. This CDR3 is 12 amino acids long. Per germline, CDR1 SGHKS and CDR2 YYEKEE (reference sequence). Trimming shortened V by 1 base and J by 8 bases, and 9 bases separated the two germline ends. Here the CDR3 DNA reads TGTGCCAGCAGCTTGTACACTTTAGGCTACACCTTC. This gives the protein CASSLYTLGYTF.

This chain connects TRBV18 to TRBJ2-7; D gene ambiguous. The CDR3 runs 13 residues. The V end lost 3 bases, the J end lost 0 bases, and 6 bases lay between the germline ends. Looked up from germline, CDR1 is KGHSH and CDR2 is LQKENI. Written as DNA, the CDR3 is TGTGCCAGCTCACCTGCTGTCTCCTACGAGCAGTACTTC. Amino acids: CASSPAVSYEQYF. Full variable domain (rest looked up from reference TRBV18 and TRBJ2-7): NAGVMQNPRHLVRRRGQEARLRCSPMKGHSHVYWYRQLPEEGLKFMVYLQKENIIDESGMPKERFSAEFPKEGPSILRIQQVVRGDSAAYFCASSPAVSYEQYFGPGTRLTVT.

The chain carries TRBV27 and TRBJ1-1; 7 nucleotides agree with TRBD1. V trimming: 1 base; J trimming: 5 bases; junction bases outside the gene matches: 19. The CDR3 consists of 19 residues. Germline V gives CDR1 MNHEY, CDR2 SMNVEV (reference sequence). This CDR3 is CASSLFPPRQGEVGTEAFF. Written as DNA, the CDR3 is TGTGCCAGCAGTTTATTCCCCCCCAGACAGGGAGAGGTGGGTACTGAAGCTTTCTTT.

As DNA, the CDR3 is TGTGCCAGCAGCCCGGGGGGACTGAACACCGGGGAGCTGTTTTTT. As protein: CASSPGGLNTGELFF. This rearrangement joins TRBV7-8 to TRBJ2-2; TRBD2 agrees at 7 bases. With V trimmed by 5 bases and J by 1 base, 4 bases remained unmatched. This CDR3 has 15 amino acids. The V gene's germline CDR1 is SGHVS and CDR2 FQNEAQ.

This chain connects TRBV10-3 to TRBJ2-1; 10 bases match TRBD1. Germline values: CDR1 ENHRY, CDR2 SYGVKD. Losses at the gene ends were 0 bases for V and 5 bases for J; bases not matched to a gene: 7. The CDR3 loop spans 17 amino acids. DNA for the CDR3: TGTGCCATCAGTGAGTCGACTGGGACAGGGGCCCACAATGAGCAGTTCTTC. Protein sequence: CAISESTGTGAHNEQFF.

The chain employs TRBV4-3 and TRBJ2-3; tentatively, D is TRBD2 (6 bases). Germline CDR1 LGHNA, CDR2 YSLEER. The V and J ends lost 0 bases and 6 bases respectively, with 16 bases between them. There are 16 residues in the CDR3. This CDR3 reads CASSQDGRGLADTQYF. In DNA form, the CDR3 reads TGCGCCAGCAGCCAAGATGGGCGGGGTCTTGCCGATACGCAGTATTTT.